This T cell receptor beta chain was identified in a study of blood T cell repertoires in COVID-19. Study summary: Sites in the United States, Italy and Spain provided acute and convalescent COVID-19 samples. Sources were T cells, B-cell-depleted T cells, or PBMCs; the material itself was cDNA or gDNA.

One Seattle source followed patients from active infection through their disease course. Deletions cut 0 bases from V and 7 bases from J, with 12 bases between. Germline CDR1 is MRHNA and CDR2 is SNTAGT. The CDR3 has 14 residues. Source study methods: Reference gene primer amplification gave nucleated cell count estimates. Method: immunoSEQ multiplex PCR; TCRdb's copy keeps in-frame clones and lacks some. V and J calls plus clone size are reproduced from that table; the DNA served to infer D and trimming. The sample includes roughly 500,000 clones, about 88% seen only once; the top ten take about 0.91%.

This receptor was obtained from a man in his late teens or twenties with COVID-19, enrolled during active disease. Material for sequencing was peripheral blood. The V and J genes are TRBV6-4 and TRBJ1-2, with D maybe TRBD1 (6 bases). CDR3 amino acids: CASSDSVRGLGYTF. CDR3 DNA: TGTGCCAGCAGTGACTCGGTGCGGGGGCTTGGCTACACCTTC.